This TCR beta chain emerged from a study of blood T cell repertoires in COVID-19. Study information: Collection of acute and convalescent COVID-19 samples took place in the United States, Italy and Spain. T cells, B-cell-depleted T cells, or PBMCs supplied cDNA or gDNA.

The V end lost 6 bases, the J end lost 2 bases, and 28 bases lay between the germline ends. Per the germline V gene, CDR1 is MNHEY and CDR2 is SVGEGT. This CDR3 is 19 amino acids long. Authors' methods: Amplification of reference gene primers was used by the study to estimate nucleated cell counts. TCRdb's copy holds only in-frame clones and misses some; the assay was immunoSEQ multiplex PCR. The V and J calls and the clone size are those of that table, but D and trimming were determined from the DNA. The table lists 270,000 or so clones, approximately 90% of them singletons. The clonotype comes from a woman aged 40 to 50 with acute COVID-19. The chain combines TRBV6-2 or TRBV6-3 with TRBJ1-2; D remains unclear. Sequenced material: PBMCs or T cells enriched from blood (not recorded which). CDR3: CASSYYNTDPTTGNYGYTF. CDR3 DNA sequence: TGTGCCAGCAGCTATTACAATACAGACCCGACTACCGGGAACTATGGCTACACCTTC.